Given below is one T cell receptor (beta chain) in context. What it recognizes is unknown. Distinct nucleotide sequences in the sample also encode this CDR3. The CDR3 is 12 amino acids. After removal of 3 bases from V and 4 bases from J, the junction contained 0 bases not matched to a gene. Germline V gene data show CDR1 as SGHTA and CDR2 as FQGNSA. The sample originates from a study of cytotoxic CD8 clonotypes in ibrutinib-treated CLL. Overall study context: Included were 11 relapsed/refractory and 15 treatment-naive patients, of whom 17 were IGHV unmutated. Sequenced samples delivered averages of around 260,000 productive templates and 87,000 or so productive rearrangements.

The data were produced by immunoSEQ multiplex PCR, yet TCRdb's version contains in-frame clones alone and is incomplete. The data show more than 150,000 clones, about 72% seen once. Study results and limitations: Sampling schedules were unmatched across sustained-remission and progressing patients.

The clonotype was recovered from a human donor with chronic lymphocytic leukemia. The chain recombines TRBV7-2 with TRBJ2-7; 7 bases are shared with TRBD2. The sequences come from PBMCs, collected after 24 months of ibrutinib treatment. This CDR3 is CASSLRGYEQYF. In DNA, the CDR3 is TGTGCCAGCAGCTTGCGGGGGTACGAGCAGTACTTC.